This is a list of T cell receptor beta chains from one sample in a study of shared clonotypes between healthy human individuals. Generated by immunoSEQ multiplex PCR, the TCRdb table keeps only in-frame clones and is missing some. The sample lists around 1 million clones; around three quarters were seen once. Sequencing was carried out using memory CD4+ T cells sorted from blood. The receptors here all came from a man aged 18-30 years in good health. The CDR3 runs from the conserved cysteine through the conserved F or W. The D gene is left open where the match is weak. The size of a clone is reported for some rows only, either as once, few or many, or as a class for expanded clones.

TRBD2,TRBJ2-7,TRBV12-5,NA,TGTGCTAGTGCCTCGGGACTAGCGATAACCTACGAGCAGTACTTC,CASASGLAITYEQYF
NA,TRBJ2-5,TRBV9,few,TGTGCCAGCAGCGTCTCCATAAACCAAGAGACCCAGTACTTC,CASSVSINQETQYF
TRBD2,TRBJ2-5,TRBV11-2,NA,TGTGCCAGCAGCTTAGTATGGGGGGGAGAGACCCAGTACTTC,CASSLVWGGETQYF
TRBD1,TRBJ1-2,TRBV2,many,TGTGCCAGCAGAACCAGGACAGGGGATTACGGCTACACCTTC,CASRTRTGDYGYTF
NA,TRBJ2-2,TRBV2,NA,TGTGCCAGCAGTGAAGACCGAACCGGGGAGCTGTTTTTT,CASSEDRTGELFF
NA,TRBJ1-2,TRBV4-2,NA,TGTGCCAGCAGCCAAGATCCGGGGGATGGCTACACCTTC,CASSQDPGDGYTF
TRBD2,TRBJ2-1,TRBV5-1,once,TGCGCCAGCAGTTCCCCTGGACTAGCGGGAGGTCGCAATGAGCAGTTCTTC,CASSSPGLAGGRNEQFF
TRBD1,TRBJ2-5,TRBV7-2,few,TGTGCCAGCAGCTTAGGCTGGGACAGGGGGCCAGGACAAGAGACCCAGTACTTC,CASSLGWDRGPGQETQYF
NA,TRBJ1-6,TRBV30,few,TGTGCCTGGAGTGTACGCCGGGACTATAATTCACCCCTCCACTTT,CAWSVRRDYNSPLHF
TRBD1,TRBJ2-2,TRBV5-1,NA,TGCGCCAGCAGCTCATCGGGACAGGGGGCCGGGGAGCTGTTTTTT,CASSSSGQGAGELFF
NA,TRBJ1-2,TRBV6-6,once,TGTGCCAGCAGTTTGGGGGGCGGGGATGGCTACACCTTC,CASSLGGGDGYTF
NA,TRBJ2-7,TRBV10-3,NA,TGTGCCATCAGGGGTGGGGCCTACGAGCAGTACTTC,CAIRGGAYEQYF
NA,TRBJ2-7,TRBV5-4,NA,TGTGCCAGCAGCTTGGCCGACAGAACCTACGAGCAGTACTTC,CASSLADRTYEQYF
NA,TRBJ2-5,TRBV11-2,NA,TGTGCCAGCAGCCGGGTGGAGACCCAGTACTTC,CASSRVETQYF
TRBD1,TRBJ1-2,TRBV5-5,NA,TGTGCCAGCACCGTGACAGGGGCGGACTATGGCTACACCTTC,CASTVTGADYGYTF
NA,TRBJ1-4,TRBV5-1,NA,TGCGCCAGCAGCTTGGCCGGGACAACTAATGAAAAACTGTTTTTT,CASSLAGTTNEKLFF
NA,TRBJ1-6,TRBV9,NA,TGTGCCAGCACCGTTGGGAAGAGTAATTCACCCCTCCACTTT,CASTVGKSNSPLHF
NA,TRBJ1-2,TRBV30,once,TGTGCCTGGAGTGCCGGCCCGGGTGGCTACACCTTC,CAWSAGPGGYTF
NA,TRBJ2-5,TRBV7-9,NA,TGTGCCAGCAGCTTGGCCTTTGGGGCTTCAGGGGAGACCCAGTACTTC,CASSLAFGASGETQYF
NA,TRBJ1-6,TRBV6-1,once,TGTGCCAGCAGGCGTGCGCACTCCTATAATTCACCCCTCCACTTT,CASRRAHSYNSPLHF
NA,TRBJ2-7,TRBV21-1,NA,TGTGCCAGCAGCAAAGATGGTCCGGATTTCTACGAGCAGTACTTC,CASSKDGPDFYEQYF
NA,TRBJ1-3,TRBV14,NA,TGTGCCAGCAGCCAAGGACGGTCGAGCTCTGGAAACACCATATATTTT,CASSQGRSSSGNTIYF
NA,TRBJ1-2,TRBV10-3,NA,TGTGCCATCAGTGCGGCCGACGTAGCTAACTATGGCTACACCTTC,CAISAADVANYGYTF
NA,TRBJ2-2,TRBV19,NA,TGTGCCAGTAGGACTACAGGGCCCGGGGAGCTGTTTTTT,CASRTTGPGELFF
NA,TRBJ2-2,TRBV18,few,TGTGCCAGCTCACCTCCCCAGGCCGGGGAGCTGTTTTTT,CASSPPQAGELFF
TRBD1,TRBJ1-2,TRBV27,NA,TGTGCCAGCAGTTTATCGAATCAAGGGGGCGTCGGCTACACCTTC,CASSLSNQGGVGYTF
NA,TRBJ2-7,TRBV11-2,NA,TGTGCCAGCAGCCCCATGGCCGGATGGCGGGGGCTCCTATTGGAGCAGTACTTC,CASSPMAGWRGLLLEQYF
NA,TRBJ2-5,TRBV5-1,NA,TGCGCCAGCAGCCTTACCGGGGGGCATGGGGAGACCCAGTACTTC,CASSLTGGHGETQYF
NA,TRBJ2-5,TRBV28,NA,TGTGCCAGCAGGTCACATTATCAGGGCCCAGAGACCCAGTACTTC,CASRSHYQGPETQYF
NA,TRBJ1-6,TRBV19,NA,TGTGCCAGTAGCACGGACAAGGCCCGCATTATCGCGTCCCTCCACTTT,CASSTDKARIIASLHF
TRBD2,TRBJ2-3,TRBV5-1,NA,TGCGCCAGCAGCTTGGTGGGAGGGAGCACAGATACGCAGTATTTT,CASSLVGGSTDTQYF
NA,TRBJ1-6,TRBV7-2,NA,TGTGCCAGCAGCCTAAACCACTATAATTCACCCCTCCACTTT,CASSLNHYNSPLHF
NA,TRBJ1-2,TRBV11-2,few,TGTGCCAGCAGCCCGCGAGGAGGCGGCTACACCTTC,CASSPRGGGYTF
NA,TRBJ1-5,TRBV7-2,once,TGTGCCAGCACCCTAGAGGGTGGGTTTGGTCAGCCCCAGCATTTT,CASTLEGGFGQPQHF
NA,TRBJ1-3,TRBV18,NA,TGTGCCAGCTCACCACCGCCCGGGTGGTTAAACACCATATATTTT,CASSPPPGWLNTIYF
TRBD2,TRBJ2-7,TRBV4-2,NA,TGTGCCAGCAGCTACCCCGGGGGGGCCCAGGTCGAGCAGTACTTC,CASSYPGGAQVEQYF
TRBD1,TRBJ1-2,TRBV9,once,TGTGCCAGCAGCGTACTTTCAAGCGGCAGGGGGGACTATGGCTACACCTTC,CASSVLSSGRGDYGYTF
NA,TRBJ1-4,TRBV5-1,NA,TGCGCCAGCAGCCCTAGCAGGTGGGGCGAGGCGACTAATGAAAAACTGTTTTTT,CASSPSRWGEATNEKLFF
NA,TRBJ1-6,TRBV6-5,NA,TGTGCCAGCAGTTACTCGAGCACAGGACGATCACCCCTCCACTTT,CASSYSSTGRSPLHF
TRBD2,TRBJ2-1,TRBV4-3,NA,TGCGCCAGCAGCCAAGAGCGACTAGCTAATGAGCAGTTCTTC,CASSQERLANEQFF
NA,TRBJ1-3,TRBV5-1,NA,TGCGCCAGCAGCTTGGAGGGAGGCTCTGGAAACACCATATATTTT,CASSLEGGSGNTIYF
TRBD1,TRBJ1-5,TRBV10-3,NA,TGTGCCAGTTCCGGACAGGGCAATCAGCCCCAGCATTTT,CASSGQGNQPQHF
TRBD2,TRBJ2-7,TRBV6-1,NA,TGTGCCAGCAGTGAACAGGGCGGGAGGGGGTACGAGCAGTACTTC,CASSEQGGRGYEQYF
NA,TRBJ2-1,TRBV18,NA,TGTGCCAGCTCACCATCACAGCCCCACAATGAGCAGTTCTTC,CASSPSQPHNEQFF
NA,TRBJ2-7,TRBV25-1,NA,TGTGCCAGCTCCGGGACCTCCTACGAGCAGTACTTC,CASSGTSYEQYF
TRBD2,TRBJ2-3,TRBV10-3,NA,TGTGCCATCAGCAGGACTAGCGGCACAGATACGCAGTATTTT,CAISRTSGTDTQYF
NA,TRBJ2-2,TRBV14,once,TGTGCCAGCAGCCAAGATCTGGCTAGGAGCGGATCGGGGGAGCTGTTTTTT,CASSQDLARSGSGELFF
NA,TRBJ1-1,TRBV10-3,NA,TGTGCCATCCGGGACCCCAAAATGGAAAGAGCTTTCTTT,CAIRDPKMERAFF